The entry that follows covers one T cell receptor beta chain sequence. The data stem from a study of cytomegalovirus exposure and HLA in healthy donors. The primer mix had 60 Vbeta and 13 Jbeta primers. The table came from immunoSEQ multiplex PCR; TCRdb's copy has only in-frame clones and leaves some out. The data show about 120,000 clones, nearly 80% seen once. V lost 4 bases, J lost 0 bases, and 13 bases lay in between. The CDR3 totals 15 residues. Per germline, CDR1 MRHNA and CDR2 SNTAGT. V usage is TRBV6-4 and J usage is TRBJ2-7, with D perhaps TRBD2 (6 bases). The TCR comes from a woman in her twenties or thirties in good health and CMV-seronegative. Sample: PBMCs. CDR3 loop: CASSGDLRSSYEQYF. The CDR3 DNA sequence: TGTGCCAGCAGTGGGGACTTACGGAGCTCCTACGAGCAGTACTTC.